The rows below give T cell receptor beta chains drawn from one sample of a study of identical twins. TCRdb recomputed calls from the 5' RACE reads with MiXCR, one row per CDR3 protein. The sample yields under 900,000 distinct CDR3 sequences, 15% to 20% seen once. This same sample was also taken into another study, of T cells expressing NK-cell markers.

Source material: PBMCs. The receptors derive from a woman under 30 in good health. CDR3s include the opening cysteine and the closing phenylalanine or tryptophan. The D gene is left open where the match is weak. A row's size may be missing; if present it is once, few, many or a size class.

CDR3aa: CASSLSGPTEAFF
CDR3nt: TGTGCCAGCAGTTTATCCGGGCCCACTGAAGCTTTCTTT
j_gene: TRBJ1-1
v_gene: TRBV12-3/TRBV12-4
abundance: .
d_gene: .

CDR3aa: CASSPYNTGQLTDTQYF
CDR3nt: TGTGCCAGCTCACCATATAATACGGGACAGCTCACAGATACGCAGTATTTT
j_gene: TRBJ2-3
v_gene: TRBV18
abundance: few
d_gene: TRBD1

CDR3aa: CASSFLVNQPQHF
CDR3nt: TGTGCCAGCAGTTTCTTGGTTAATCAGCCCCAGCATTTT
j_gene: TRBJ1-5
v_gene: TRBV12-3/TRBV12-4
abundance: few
d_gene: .

CDR3aa: CSVEEDGGYTF
CDR3nt: TGCAGCGTTGAAGAAGACGGTGGCTACACCTTC
j_gene: TRBJ1-2
v_gene: TRBV29-1
abundance: few
d_gene: .

CDR3aa: CASSRGTGRDNYGYTF
CDR3nt: TGTGCCAGCAGCCGGGGCACGGGACGGGATAACTATGGCTACACCTTC
j_gene: TRBJ1-2
v_gene: TRBV7-9
abundance: .
d_gene: .

CDR3aa: CASSSDRAREQYF
CDR3nt: TGTGCCAGCAGTTCCGACAGGGCCCGGGAGCAGTACTTC
j_gene: TRBJ2-7
v_gene: TRBV6-5
abundance: .
d_gene: TRBD1

CDR3aa: CASSQDVVANYGYTF
CDR3nt: TGTGCCAGCAGCCAAGATGTTGTGGCTAACTATGGCTACACCTTC
j_gene: TRBJ1-2
v_gene: TRBV3-1
abundance: .
d_gene: .

CDR3aa: CASSLLEREGETQYF
CDR3nt: TGTGCCAGCAGCCTGCTTGAGCGGGAGGGGGAGACCCAGTACTTC
j_gene: TRBJ2-5
v_gene: TRBV7-9
abundance: .
d_gene: TRBD2

CDR3aa: CASSYWRDEQFF
CDR3nt: TGTGCCAGCAGTTATTGGAGAGATGAGCAGTTCTTC
j_gene: TRBJ2-1
v_gene: TRBV6-6
abundance: .
d_gene: .

CDR3aa: CASRLQGALSEQYF
CDR3nt: TGTGCCAGCAGACTACAGGGGGCCCTCAGCGAGCAGTACTTC
j_gene: TRBJ2-7
v_gene: TRBV12-3/TRBV12-4
abundance: few
d_gene: TRBD1

CDR3aa: CSASKGQGNYGYTF
CDR3nt: TGCAGTGCTAGTAAAGGACAGGGGAACTATGGCTACACCTTC
j_gene: TRBJ1-2
v_gene: TRBV20-1
abundance: many
d_gene: TRBD1

CDR3aa: CSARVPSGSGETQYF
CDR3nt: TGCAGTGCTAGAGTCCCTAGCGGGAGCGGCGAGACCCAGTACTTC
j_gene: TRBJ2-5
v_gene: TRBV20-1
abundance: .
d_gene: TRBD2

CDR3aa: CASSFRAGELFF
CDR3nt: TGTGCCAGCAGTTTTAGGGCCGGGGAGCTGTTTTTT
j_gene: TRBJ2-2
v_gene: TRBV12-3/TRBV12-4
abundance: many
d_gene: .

CDR3aa: CSVTSGGGGVF
CDR3nt: TGCAGCGTGACTAGCGGGGGCGGAGGGGTCTTC
j_gene: TRBJ2-1
v_gene: TRBV29-1
abundance: .
d_gene: TRBD2

CDR3aa: CASTSPGRYNEQFF
CDR3nt: TGTGCCAGCACCAGCCCGGGGCGGTACAATGAGCAGTTCTTC
j_gene: TRBJ2-1
v_gene: TRBV7-2
abundance: few
d_gene: .

CDR3aa: CASSGDHNNEQFF
CDR3nt: TGTGCCAGCAGCGGGGATCACAACAATGAGCAGTTCTTC
j_gene: TRBJ2-1
v_gene: TRBV2
abundance: few
d_gene: .

CDR3aa: CASLRGTTNEKLFF
CDR3nt: TGTGCCAGCCTTAGGGGAACAACTAATGAAAAACTGTTTTTT
j_gene: TRBJ1-4
v_gene: TRBV6-1
abundance: few
d_gene: .

CDR3aa: CASSLAPSGTNTDAFF
CDR3nt: TGTGCCAGCAGCTTAGCGCCCTCGGGGACTAACACTGATGCTTTCTTT
j_gene: TRBJ1-1
v_gene: TRBV7-9
abundance: .
d_gene: .

CDR3aa: CASSPRSSDTQYF
CDR3nt: TGTGCCAGCTCACCACGCAGCAGCGATACGCAGTATTTT
j_gene: TRBJ2-3
v_gene: TRBV18
abundance: .
d_gene: .

CDR3aa: CASSPGTSGDEQFF
CDR3nt: TGTGCCAGCAGTCCCGGGACGTCGGGTGATGAGCAGTTCTTC
j_gene: TRBJ2-1
v_gene: TRBV12-3/TRBV12-4
abundance: .
d_gene: .

CDR3aa: CASSHLPGQQETQYF
CDR3nt: TGTGCCAGCAGTCACCTCCCCGGACAGCAAGAGACCCAGTACTTC
j_gene: TRBJ2-5
v_gene: TRBV6-2/TRBV6-3
abundance: .
d_gene: .

CDR3aa: CASREGGNQPQHF
CDR3nt: TGTGCCAGCCGGGAAGGGGGCAATCAGCCCCAGCATTTT
j_gene: TRBJ1-5
v_gene: TRBV18
abundance: .
d_gene: .

CDR3aa: CASSFASNTEAFF
CDR3nt: TGTGCCAGCAGTTTTGCCTCAAACACTGAAGCTTTCTTT
j_gene: TRBJ1-1
v_gene: TRBV12-3/TRBV12-4
abundance: many
d_gene: .

CDR3aa: CASNLRGASVDTQYF
CDR3nt: TGCGCCAGCAACCTCAGGGGGGCGAGCGTCGATACGCAGTATTTT
j_gene: TRBJ2-3
v_gene: TRBV5-1
abundance: .
d_gene: .

CDR3aa: CASSRGFSAGELFF
CDR3nt: TGTGCCAGTAGTAGGGGGTTTAGCGCCGGGGAGCTGTTTTTT
j_gene: TRBJ2-2
v_gene: TRBV19
abundance: .
d_gene: .

CDR3aa: CASSQAARAWPQHF
CDR3nt: TGTGCCAGCAGCCAAGCGGCCCGCGCATGGCCCCAGCATTTT
j_gene: TRBJ1-5
v_gene: TRBV3-1
abundance: once
d_gene: .

CDR3aa: CSASRDSLFEAFF
CDR3nt: TGCAGTGCTAGCCGGGACAGCCTTTTTGAAGCTTTCTTT
j_gene: TRBJ1-1
v_gene: TRBV20-1
abundance: .
d_gene: TRBD1

CDR3aa: CASSLWSGGGQYF
CDR3nt: TGTGCCAGCAGCTTGTGGTCTGGAGGAGGGCAGTACTTC
j_gene: TRBJ2-7
v_gene: TRBV5-5
abundance: few
d_gene: .

CDR3aa: CASRRQGLHYEQYF
CDR3nt: TGTGCCAGCAGGAGACAGGGGCTACACTACGAGCAGTACTTC
j_gene: TRBJ2-7
v_gene: TRBV6-1
abundance: .
d_gene: TRBD1

CDR3aa: CASSDGLAGELYNEQFF
CDR3nt: TGTGCCAGCAGCGATGGACTAGCGGGAGAGTTATACAATGAGCAGTTCTTC
j_gene: TRBJ2-1
v_gene: TRBV9
abundance: .
d_gene: TRBD2

CDR3aa: CASSNQPLDTGELFF
CDR3nt: TGTGCCAGCAGCAACCAACCCCTAGACACCGGGGAGCTGTTTTTT
j_gene: TRBJ2-2
v_gene: TRBV14
abundance: .
d_gene: .

CDR3aa: CASRRGSGATQYF
CDR3nt: TGTGCCAGCAGGCGGGGTAGCGGGGCCACGCAGTATTTT
j_gene: TRBJ2-3
v_gene: TRBV27
abundance: .
d_gene: TRBD2

CDR3aa: CSARSASVNTGELFF
CDR3nt: TGCAGTGCTAGATCGGCTAGCGTGAACACCGGGGAGCTGTTTTTT
j_gene: TRBJ2-2
v_gene: TRBV20-1
abundance: .
d_gene: .

CDR3aa: CASSVGGQLSGELFF
CDR3nt: TGTGCCAGCAGCGTAGGAGGTCAATTGTCCGGGGAGCTGTTTTTT
j_gene: TRBJ2-2
v_gene: TRBV9
abundance: .
d_gene: .

CDR3aa: CASSVDRAEQYF
CDR3nt: TGTGCCAGCAGCGTCGACAGGGCCGAGCAGTACTTC
j_gene: TRBJ2-7
v_gene: TRBV6-1
abundance: .
d_gene: TRBD1

CDR3aa: CASSFRSDYTF
CDR3nt: TGTGCCAGCAGTTTCCGGTCGGACTACACCTTC
j_gene: TRBJ1-2
v_gene: TRBV12-3/TRBV12-4
abundance: .
d_gene: .

CDR3aa: CASGLEGQGREQFF
CDR3nt: TGTGCTAGTGGTTTGGAGGGACAGGGCCGCGAGCAGTTCTTC
j_gene: TRBJ2-1
v_gene: TRBV12-5
abundance: .
d_gene: TRBD1

CDR3aa: CASSLGRGGPTGELFF
CDR3nt: TGTGCCAGCAGCCTTGGGCGGGGGGGCCCCACCGGGGAGCTGTTTTTT
j_gene: TRBJ2-2
v_gene: TRBV12-3/TRBV12-4
abundance: .
d_gene: TRBD2

CDR3aa: CSARVAPGLAGRSTSGEQFF
CDR3nt: TGCAGTGCTAGAGTCGCACCGGGACTAGCGGGCCGTTCGACCTCTGGGGAGCAGTTCTTC
j_gene: TRBJ2-1
v_gene: TRBV20-1
abundance: .
d_gene: TRBD2

CDR3aa: CASSLLHSLAKNIQYF
CDR3nt: TGTGCCAGCAGCTTACTACATTCACTAGCCAAAAACATTCAGTACTTC
j_gene: TRBJ2-4
v_gene: TRBV7-2
abundance: .
d_gene: .

CDR3aa: CASSLVQGSYNEQFF
CDR3nt: TGTGCCAGCAGTTTAGTACAGGGCTCGTACAATGAGCAGTTCTTC
j_gene: TRBJ2-1
v_gene: TRBV27
abundance: few
d_gene: .

CDR3aa: CASSYAWTRSSYEQYF
CDR3nt: TGTGCCAGCAGTTACGCATGGACTAGGAGCTCCTACGAGCAGTACTTC
j_gene: TRBJ2-7
v_gene: TRBV6-5
abundance: few
d_gene: TRBD2

CDR3aa: CATSDFPAGTQYF
CDR3nt: TGTGCCACCAGTGATTTCCCGGCGGGAACGCAGTATTTT
j_gene: TRBJ2-3
v_gene: TRBV24-1
abundance: .
d_gene: .